This TCR beta chain was identified during a study of shared clonotypes between healthy human individuals. Turning to the study itself: A donor's plate count was three for CD4 naive and three for CD4 memory; CD8 naive had two and CD8 memory one. The study's findings and limits: In a few donors, approximately 5% of naive CD4 clonotypes appeared in common.

The naive CD8 population came from CD45RO-negative cells selected for CCR7, without terminally differentiated effector memory CD45RA+ cells. This clone was found a few times. The antigen is undetermined. The table came from immunoSEQ multiplex PCR; TCRdb's copy has only in-frame clones and leaves some out. This table has some 2,000,000 clones, about 95% appearing once. Germline CDR1 reads SGHTA; CDR2 reads FQGTGA. The CDR3 runs to 11 residues. Trimming stripped 2 bases from V and 5 bases from J, with 3 bases between. The J gene is TRBJ2-5, the V gene TRBV7-3; D is unclear. This TCR came from a young man in good health. Material for sequencing was naive CD8+ T cells sorted from blood. The CDR3 is CASSLSETQYF. CDR3 in DNA: TGTGCCAGCAGCTTATCGGAGACCCAGTACTTC.